Presented here are 6 T cell receptor beta chains from one specimen sequenced in a study of regulatory T cells in long-lasting Graves disease. Time point noted: newly diagnosed GD, antithyroid drugs for less than 3 months. PBMCs provided the RNA from which the TCR library was made. Building of the TCR beta libraries involved iRepertoire HTBI primers and Arm-PCR of CDR3 regions. One entry per CDR3 protein, called by TCRdb with MiXCR from the multiplex PCR reads. The sample shows 680,000 or so distinct CDR3 sequences, around 17% of them seen only once. This sample also appeared in a second study, on T cells in Graves' hyperthyroidism and ophthalmopathy.

This specimen consisted of peripheral blood mononuclear cells (PBMCs), obtained at new diagnosis, from a patient treated with antithyroid drugs. Source of these receptors: a woman in her 30s with Graves disease.

The chain carries TRBV29-1 and TRBJ2-1, with TRBD2 matching over 7 bases. Germline CDR1 SQVTM, CDR2 ANQGSEA. V shed 7 bases, J shed 7 bases, and the junction held 13 bases outside the gene matches. The CDR3 contains 14 residues. The CDR3 DNA is TGCAGCGCCCGACTAACGGGAGGATCTAATGAGCAGTTCTTC. It translates to CSARLTGGSNEQFF.

The chain links TRBV29-1 to TRBJ2-7, with 8 bases aligning to TRBD1. V gave up 7 bases and J gave up 6 bases; unmatched junction bases: 8. The CDR3 totals 12 residues. CDR1 is SQVTM and CDR2 is ANQGSEA in the germline V gene. In nucleotides, the CDR3 is TGCAGCGGGGGGACAGGTAATGCCGAGCAGTACTTC. Protein sequence: CSGGTGNAEQYF.

V usage is TRBV19 and J usage is TRBJ2-5; D gene uncertain. The length of the CDR3 is 14 residues. The ends were cut back, 5 bases at V and 2 bases at J, with 12 bases in the middle. Per germline, CDR1 LNHDA and CDR2 SQIVND (reference sequence). The CDR3 is CASSPLGNQETQYF. Here the CDR3 DNA reads TGTGCCAGTAGTCCCTTGGGGAATCAAGAGACCCAGTACTTC.

In this sample, this clonotype turned up many times. The chain links TRBV7-2 to TRBJ2-1; TRBD2 agrees at 11 bases. Germline V gives CDR1 SGHTA, CDR2 FQGNSA. The CDR3 length is 16 residues. Losses at the gene ends were 6 bases for V and 3 bases for J; bases not matched to a gene: 7. CDR3 nucleotide sequence: TGTGCCAGCAGGACGACAGGGACTAGCGGCTACAATGAGCAGTTCTTC. It is translated as CASRTTGTSGYNEQFF. The full variable domain, completed using reference TRBV7-2 and TRBJ2-1, is GAGVSQSPSNKVTEKGKDVELRCDPISGHTALYWYRQSLGQGLEFLIYFQGNSAPDKSGLPSDRFSAERTGGSVSTLTIQRTQQEDSAVYLCASRTTGTSGYNEQFFGPGTRLTVL.

Ten or more counts support this clonotype. The chain carries TRBV28 and TRBJ1-5; D may be TRBD1 (5 bases). Germline-derived CDR1 and CDR2 are MDHEN and SYDVKM. This CDR3 is built from 13 residues. V was trimmed by 10 bases and J by 4 bases, leaving 14 bases between them. The DNA of the CDR3 is TGTGCCATGTCCTGGGGGGGAAATCAGCCCCAGCATTTT. This codes for CAMSWGGNQPQHF.

This clonotype was detected only a few times. The chain couples TRBV7-3 to TRBJ2-5; D may be TRBD2 (6 bases). The CDR3 has 15 residues. CDR1 is SGHTA and CDR2 is FQGTGA in the germline V gene. Trimming pared 4 bases from V and 2 bases from J, leaving 14 bases between. In nucleotides, the CDR3 is TGTGCCAGCAGCTCGGGACTCCAGATACAAGAGACCCAGTACTTC. It encodes CASSSGLQIQETQYF.